The rows below give T cell receptor beta chains drawn from one sample of a study of cytomegalovirus exposure and HLA in healthy donors. Clones were sequenced by immunoSEQ multiplex PCR, and TCRdb holds only the in-frame ones, with some missing. Among a few hundred thousand clones listed, more than 80% were seen once. The source material was PBMCs. These receptors all come from a woman under 30 in good health and CMV-seronegative. Each CDR3 is given with its conserved first and last residue. A D gene is named only where the DNA matches it firmly. Part of the rows lack a size; the others show once, few, many or a class for expanded clones.

clone_size: -; v_call: TRBV5-1; d_call: TRBD2; cdr3_aa: CASSHRPIGTSGRREGGELFF
clone_size: -; v_call: TRBV7-6; d_call: TRBD1; cdr3_aa: CASSRQGDPSQDYGYTF
clone_size: -; v_call: TRBV5-4; d_call: -; cdr3_aa: CASSFGQGGSYEQYF
clone_size: -; v_call: TRBV4-1; d_call: -; cdr3_aa: CASSQSPAGVEKLFF
clone_size: -; v_call: TRBV4-3; d_call: -; cdr3_aa: CASSQDRRVGEPYEQYF
clone_size: -; v_call: TRBV4-3; d_call: TRBD2; cdr3_aa: CASSHLVAGNEQFF
clone_size: -; v_call: TRBV7-3; d_call: -; cdr3_aa: CASSTRDSLDGELFF
clone_size: -; v_call: TRBV27; d_call: -; cdr3_aa: CASSLWGRRGENQPQHF
clone_size: -; v_call: TRBV5-1; d_call: -; cdr3_aa: CASSLNRGGEKLFF
clone_size: -; v_call: TRBV2; d_call: -; cdr3_aa: CASSKRDQETQYF
clone_size: -; v_call: TRBV5-1; d_call: -; cdr3_aa: CASSLVSGSYNEQFF
clone_size: -; v_call: TRBV10-2; d_call: TRBD1; cdr3_aa: CASSERTGGQETQYF
clone_size: -; v_call: TRBV16; d_call: -; cdr3_aa: CASTQVRQTSYEQYF
clone_size: -; v_call: TRBV15; d_call: -; cdr3_aa: CATSRDKTGSYYGYTF
clone_size: -; v_call: TRBV25-1; d_call: -; cdr3_aa: CASRDTLYGYTF
clone_size: -; v_call: TRBV7-9; d_call: TRBD2; cdr3_aa: CASSPGLAGGREQYF
clone_size: -; v_call: TRBV2; d_call: -; cdr3_aa: CATCQTIYNEQFF
clone_size: once; v_call: TRBV28; d_call: -; cdr3_aa: CASSPTNQPQHF
clone_size: -; v_call: TRBV6-1; d_call: TRBD2; cdr3_aa: CASGEGPGANVLTF
clone_size: -; v_call: TRBV5-1; d_call: -; cdr3_aa: CASSLPQGSGVEKLFF